This TCR beta chain stems from a study of CD8 T cells in Susac syndrome. V shed 0 bases and J shed 3 bases, with 13 bases lying between them. CDR3 length: 15 amino acids. Germline lookup yields CDR1 SGDLS and CDR2 YYNGEE. Random hexamers were used to reverse transcribe the RNA input (about 0.5 to 1 ug). With immunoSEQ multiplex PCR, TCR beta CDR3 was amplified across 54 Vbeta and 13 Jbeta. Using its own MiXCR run on the immunoSEQ multiplex PCR reads, TCRdb lists one record per CDR3 protein. The sample lists some 300,000 distinct CDR3 sequences, 89% occurring once. The source of this sequence is a human donor with multiple sclerosis. This chain uses TRBV9 with TRBJ2-7; D not resolved. Material: CD8+ T cells from PBMCs. The CDR3 nucleotides read TGTGCCAGCAGCGTAGAGGCGGAAACCTACTACGAGCAGTACTTC. Its protein is CASSVEAETYYEQYF.